This is a list of T cell receptor beta chains from one sample in a study of T cell responses to AZD1222 COVID-19 vaccine. The protocol was immunoSEQ multiplex PCR, while the TCRdb copy is restricted to in-frame clones and leaves out a portion. This sample carries about 49,000 clones, 70% to 85% of them seen once, and the ten largest clones take 20% to 25%. This material consisted of peripheral blood, taken on day 0 of MenACWY control vaccination. Receptor source: an adult in good health. Both conserved end residues are trimmed from each CDR3. A D gene is named only where the DNA matches it firmly.

D | J | V | CDR3
TRBD2 | TRBJ2-1 | TRBV5-1 | ASSWGGYEQF
TRBD1 | TRBJ2-1 | TRBV10-3 | ATKEAGTAFRNNEQF
NA | TRBJ2-3 | TRBV11-3 | ASSLSPSETQY
NA | TRBJ2-5 | TRBV15 | ATSRTWETQY
NA | TRBJ1-1 | TRBV5-1 | ASSPHLGSNTEAF
NA | TRBJ2-5 | TRBV7-9 | ASSPPRLGLSQETQY
NA | TRBJ2-3 | TRBV28 | ASSLGRESTDTQY
NA | TRBJ2-2 | TRBV19 | ASNARDTGELF
NA | TRBJ2-7 | TRBV27 | ASRAAGFYEQY
NA | TRBJ1-5 | TRBV19 | ASSIEHGGNQPQH
TRBD2 | TRBJ2-5 | TRBV9 | ASSVQIAGGQETQY
NA | TRBJ1-2 | TRBV3-1/TRBV3-2 | ASSQLYGYT
NA | TRBJ2-3 | TRBV19 | ASSMVGVDTQY
NA | TRBJ1-5 | TRBV28 | ASNPGRYSNQPQH
TRBD2 | TRBJ2-2 | TRBV18 | ASSNTGTRDGELF
NA | TRBJ2-6 | TRBV19 | ASSIKTGANVLT
TRBD1 | TRBJ1-1 | TRBV2 | ASSGQGLNTEAF
TRBD1 | TRBJ2-1 | TRBV5-6 | ASSGYGTGKVVEQF
NA | TRBJ2-1 | TRBV20-1 | SASSGPTRRNEQF
NA | TRBJ1-1 | TRBV14 | ASSLRTGRNTEAF
NA | TRBJ1-4 | TRBV6-5 | ASNGLQKEGEKLF
NA | TRBJ2-7 | TRBV29-1 | SVEPVTGEQY
TRBD2 | TRBJ2-1 | TRBV9 | ASSVVASGVREQF
NA | TRBJ1-6 | TRBV30 | AWSVLLGRYNSPLH
NA | TRBJ1-1 | TRBV30 | AWSVRRHEAF
NA | TRBJ2-2 | TRBV2 | ASTYRVANTGELF
TRBD1 | TRBJ2-5 | TRBV18 | ASSPLTGARETQY
NA | TRBJ2-1 | TRBV15 | ATSRDRGQANEQF
NA | TRBJ1-3 | TRBV6-5 | ASGGGGTGNTIY
TRBD1 | TRBJ1-3 | TRBV15 | ATSRGEDRGSGNTIY
NA | TRBJ1-5 | TRBV19 | ASSNIQGGGNQPQH
NA | TRBJ1-2 | TRBV6-4 | ASSRGVNYGYT
TRBD1 | TRBJ1-6 | TRBV7-9 | ASSSQGIPASYNSPLH
NA | TRBJ2-1 | TRBV28 | ASSLRYNEQF
TRBD1 | TRBJ2-2 | TRBV7-7 | ASSLADRGRAGELF
NA | TRBJ2-3 | TRBV3-1/TRBV3-2 | ASSLGAGRRVRDTQY
NA | TRBJ1-2 | TRBV5-1 | ASSLDFRDRGYGYT
NA | TRBJ1-1 | TRBV7-9 | ASSPGGAGMNTEAF
NA | TRBJ1-2 | TRBV2 | ASGLEDGYT
NA | TRBJ1-4 | TRBV28 | ASSGGRTEATNEKLF
NA | TRBJ2-5 | TRBV7-2 | ASSFSGIQETQY
NA | TRBJ2-3 | TRBV6-6 | ASSYGDSSDTQY
TRBD1 | TRBJ2-5 | TRBV19 | ASSRDRGNQETQY
NA | TRBJ1-4 | TRBV25-1 | ASSERGHLNEKLF
NA | TRBJ1-5 | TRBV4-1 | ASSQVWDQPQH
NA | TRBJ2-6 | TRBV11-2 | ASSLQLGTGANVLT
TRBD1 | TRBJ2-1 | TRBV19 | ASRPGGQIYNEQF
NA | TRBJ2-5 | TRBV11-2 | ASSPRLLKRETQY
NA | TRBJ1-5 | TRBV19 | ASSIMTASNQPQH
TRBD1 | TRBJ2-2 | TRBV5-5 | ASSSGTGGHTGELF
TRBD1 | TRBJ2-3 | TRBV5-1 | ASSLGQTGPDTQY
NA | TRBJ1-4 | TRBV7-2 | ASSLGTFNEKLF
NA | TRBJ1-2 | TRBV30 | AWSVTGNYGYT